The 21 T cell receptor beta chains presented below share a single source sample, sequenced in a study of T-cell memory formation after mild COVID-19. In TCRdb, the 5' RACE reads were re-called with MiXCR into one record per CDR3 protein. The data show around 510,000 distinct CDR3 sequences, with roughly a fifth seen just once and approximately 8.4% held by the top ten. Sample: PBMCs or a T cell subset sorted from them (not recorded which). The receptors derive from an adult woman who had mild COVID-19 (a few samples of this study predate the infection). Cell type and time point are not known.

CDR3 protein: CASSQHGGDTDTQYF. Here the CDR3 DNA reads TGTGCCAGCAGCCAGCACGGGGGGGACACAGATACGCAGTATTTT. This sequence joins TRBV5-5 and TRBJ2-3, with 8 bases that match TRBD2. CDR1 SGHKS and CDR2 YYEKEE come from the germline V gene (reference sequence). The CDR3 runs 15 residues. V trimming: 4 bases; J trimming: 2 bases; junction bases outside the gene matches: 6.

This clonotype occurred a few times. This CDR3 reads CSVVDSPRGGELFF. The CDR3 DNA is TGCAGCGTTGTGGACAGCCCGAGGGGCGGGGAGCTGTTTTTT. This chain connects TRBV29-1 to TRBJ2-2; possibly TRBD1 for D (6 bases). This CDR3 contains 14 residues. Germline V gene lookup returns CDR1 SQVTM and CDR2 ANQGSEA. Trimming removed 4 bases from V and 7 bases from J, with 16 bases in between.

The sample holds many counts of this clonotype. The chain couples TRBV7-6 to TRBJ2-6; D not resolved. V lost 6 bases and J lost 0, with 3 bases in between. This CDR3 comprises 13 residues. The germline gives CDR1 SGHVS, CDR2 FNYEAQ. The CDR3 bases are TGTGCCAGCAGACCCTCTGGGGCCAACGTCCTGACTTTC. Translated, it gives CASRPSGANVLTF. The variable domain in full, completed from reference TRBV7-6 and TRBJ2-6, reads GAGVSQSPRYKVTKRGQDVALRCDPISGHVSLYWYRQALGQGPEFLTYFNYEAQQDKSGLPNDRFSAERPEGSISTLTIQRTEQRDSAMYRCASRPSGANVLTFGAGSRLTVL.

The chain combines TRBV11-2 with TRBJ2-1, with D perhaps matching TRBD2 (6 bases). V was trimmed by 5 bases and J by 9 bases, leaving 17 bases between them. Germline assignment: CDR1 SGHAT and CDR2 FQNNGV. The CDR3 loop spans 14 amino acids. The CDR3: CASSRGRLGSEQFF. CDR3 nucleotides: TGTGCCAGCAGCCGGGGCAGACTAGGATCTGAGCAGTTCTTC.

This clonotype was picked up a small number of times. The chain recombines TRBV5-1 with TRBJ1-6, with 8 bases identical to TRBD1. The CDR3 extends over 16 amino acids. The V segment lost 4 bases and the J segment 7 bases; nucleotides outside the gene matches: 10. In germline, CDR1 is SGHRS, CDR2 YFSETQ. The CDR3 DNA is TGCGCCAGCAGCCCATGGACAGGGTCGTCGAATTCACCCCTCCACTTT. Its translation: CASSPWTGSSNSPLHF.

This CDR3 reads CASSLRLGQGPGHEQFF. The DNA for the CDR3 is TGTGCCAGCAGCTTACGCCTGGGACAAGGACCGGGGCATGAGCAGTTCTTC. The rearrangement uses TRBV7-3 and TRBJ2-1; D perhaps matches TRBD1 (6 bases). Germline V CDR1 and CDR2: SGHTA, FQGTGA. Trimming stripped 2 bases from V and 8 bases from J, with 22 bases between. The CDR3 sequence is 17 residues long.

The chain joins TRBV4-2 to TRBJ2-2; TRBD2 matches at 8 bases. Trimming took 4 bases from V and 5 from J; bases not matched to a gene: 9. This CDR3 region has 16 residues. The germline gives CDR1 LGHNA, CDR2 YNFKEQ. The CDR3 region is CASSPIAGRGTGELFF. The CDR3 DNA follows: TGTGCCAGCAGCCCTATAGCGGGGCGGGGAACCGGGGAGCTGTTTTTT.

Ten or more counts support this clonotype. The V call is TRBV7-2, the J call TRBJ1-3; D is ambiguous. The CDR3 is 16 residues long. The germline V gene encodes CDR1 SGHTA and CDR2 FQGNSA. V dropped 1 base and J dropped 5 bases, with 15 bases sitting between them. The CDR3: CASSLDSAVERNTIYF. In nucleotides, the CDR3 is TGTGCCAGCAGCTTAGACAGTGCCGTGGAAAGAAACACCATATATTTT.

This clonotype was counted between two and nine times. The DNA for the CDR3 is TGTGCCAGCAGCTTAGGGGGGGCCGTAAGAGAGACCCAGTACTTC. This codes for CASSLGGAVRETQYF. The J gene is TRBJ2-5, the V gene TRBV7-6; D possibly uses TRBD1 or TRBD2 (6 bases each). Germline CDR1 and CDR2: SGHVS and FNYEAQ. The CDR3 has 15 amino acids. With 1 base removed from V and 4 bases from J, the gap between germline ends came to 13 bases.

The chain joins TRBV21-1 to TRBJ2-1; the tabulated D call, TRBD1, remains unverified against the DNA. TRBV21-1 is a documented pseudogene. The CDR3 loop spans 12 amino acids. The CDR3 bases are TGTGCCAGCACCCAGGGTACCAATGAGCAGTTCTTC. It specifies CASTQGTNEQFF.

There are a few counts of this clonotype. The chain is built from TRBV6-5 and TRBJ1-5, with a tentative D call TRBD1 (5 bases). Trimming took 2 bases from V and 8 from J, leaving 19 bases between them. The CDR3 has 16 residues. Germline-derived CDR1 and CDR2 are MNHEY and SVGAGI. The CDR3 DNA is TGTGCCAGCAGTTACCCCCCGGGAGGGGTGGAGGAGCCCCAGCATTTT. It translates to CASSYPPGGVEEPQHF.

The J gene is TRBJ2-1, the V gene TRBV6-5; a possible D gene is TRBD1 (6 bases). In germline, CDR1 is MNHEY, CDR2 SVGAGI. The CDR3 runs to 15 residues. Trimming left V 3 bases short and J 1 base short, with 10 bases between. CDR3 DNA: TGTGCCAGCAGTTATGCAGACAGGTCCTACAATGAGCAGTTCTTC. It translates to CASSYADRSYNEQFF.

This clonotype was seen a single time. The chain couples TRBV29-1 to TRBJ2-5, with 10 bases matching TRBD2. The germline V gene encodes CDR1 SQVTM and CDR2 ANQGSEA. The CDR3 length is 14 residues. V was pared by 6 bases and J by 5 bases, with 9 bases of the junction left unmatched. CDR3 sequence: CSVALAGVGETQYF. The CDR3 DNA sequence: TGCAGCGTGGCCCTAGCGGGAGTGGGGGAGACCCAGTACTTC.

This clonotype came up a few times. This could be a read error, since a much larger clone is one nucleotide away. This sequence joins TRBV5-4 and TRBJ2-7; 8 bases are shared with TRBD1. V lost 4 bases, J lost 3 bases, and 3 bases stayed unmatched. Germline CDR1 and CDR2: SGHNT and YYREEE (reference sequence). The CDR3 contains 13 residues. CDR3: CASSQGQVYEQYF. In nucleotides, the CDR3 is TGTGCCAGCAGCCAGGGACAGGTCTACGAGCAGTACTTC.

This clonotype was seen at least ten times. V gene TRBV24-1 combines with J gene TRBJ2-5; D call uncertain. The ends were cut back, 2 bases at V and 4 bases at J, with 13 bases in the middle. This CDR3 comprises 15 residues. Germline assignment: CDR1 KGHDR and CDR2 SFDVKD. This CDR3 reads CATSDSGPVGETQYF. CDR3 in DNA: TGTGCCACCAGTGATTCCGGGCCAGTGGGAGAGACCCAGTACTTC.

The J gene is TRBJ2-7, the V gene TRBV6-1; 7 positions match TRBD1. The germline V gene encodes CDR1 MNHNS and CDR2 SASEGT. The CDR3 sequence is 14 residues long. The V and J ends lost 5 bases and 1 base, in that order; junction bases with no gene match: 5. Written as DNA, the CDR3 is TGTGCCAGCAGTAACTACAGGGGATCCTACGAGCAGTACTTC. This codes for CASSNYRGSYEQYF.

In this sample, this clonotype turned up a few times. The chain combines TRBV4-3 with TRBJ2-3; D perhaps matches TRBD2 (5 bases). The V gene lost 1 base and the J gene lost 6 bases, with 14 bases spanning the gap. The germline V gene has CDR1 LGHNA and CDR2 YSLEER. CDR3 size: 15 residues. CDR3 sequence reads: CASSQGWRLGDTQYF. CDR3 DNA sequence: TGCGCCAGCAGCCAAGGTTGGAGGTTGGGGGATACGCAGTATTTT.

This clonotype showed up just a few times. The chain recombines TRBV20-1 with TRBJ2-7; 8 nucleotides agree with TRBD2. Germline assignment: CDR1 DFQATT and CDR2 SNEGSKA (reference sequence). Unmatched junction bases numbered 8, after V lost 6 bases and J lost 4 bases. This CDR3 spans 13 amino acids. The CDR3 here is CSARTSNKYEQYF. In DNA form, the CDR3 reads TGCAGTGCAAGGACTAGCAATAAGTACGAGCAGTACTTC.

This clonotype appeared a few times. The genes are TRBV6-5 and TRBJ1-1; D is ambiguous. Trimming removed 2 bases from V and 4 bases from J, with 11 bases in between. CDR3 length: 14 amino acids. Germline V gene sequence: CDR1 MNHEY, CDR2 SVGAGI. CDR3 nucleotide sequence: TGTGCCAGCAGTTACGAATCACGGGGCACTGAAGCTTTCTTT. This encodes CASSYESRGTEAFF.

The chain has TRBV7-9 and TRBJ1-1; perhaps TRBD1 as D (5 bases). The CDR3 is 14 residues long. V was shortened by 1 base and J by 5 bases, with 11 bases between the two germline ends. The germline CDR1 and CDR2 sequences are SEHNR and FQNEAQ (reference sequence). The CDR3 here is CASSLGDQGTEAFF. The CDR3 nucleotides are TGTGCCAGCAGCTTAGGGGACCAGGGAACTGAAGCTTTCTTT. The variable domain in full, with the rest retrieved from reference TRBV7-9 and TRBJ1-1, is DTGVSQNPRHKITKRGQNVTFRCDPISEHNRLYWYRQTLGQGPEFLTYFQNEAQLEKSRLLSDRFSAERPKGSFSTLEIQRTEQGDSAMYLCASSLGDQGTEAFFGQGTRLTVV.

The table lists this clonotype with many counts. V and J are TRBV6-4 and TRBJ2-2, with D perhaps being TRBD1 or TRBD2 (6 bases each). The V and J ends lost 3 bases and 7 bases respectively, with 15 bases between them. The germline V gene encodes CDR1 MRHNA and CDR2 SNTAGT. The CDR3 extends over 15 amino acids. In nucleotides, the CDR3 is TGTGCCAGCAGTGATCGCCCGGGGGCCAACGGGGAGCTGTTTTTT. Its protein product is CASSDRPGANGELFF.